These 19 T cell receptor beta chains originate from one sample sequenced in a study of cytomegalovirus exposure and HLA in healthy donors. 13 Jbeta primers and 60 Vbeta primers were used for the PCR. Assay: immunoSEQ multiplex PCR; the TCRdb copy retains only in-frame clones and omits some. This table holds around 100,000 clones, about two thirds found once. Sequencing was performed on PBMCs. The receptors come from a man aged 25-45 years in good health and CMV-seropositive.

This chain joins TRBV30 and TRBJ1-2; possible D gene TRBD1, 5 bases. Germline V gene data show CDR1 as GTSNPN and CDR2 as SVGIG (reference sequence). The CDR3 loop spans 14 amino acids. The V end was cut by 3 bases, the J end by 3 bases, with 14 bases between. For the CDR3, the DNA is TGTGCCTGGAGGGCCGGGGGGGGTGACTATGGCTACACCTTC. Translated, it gives CAWRAGGGDYGYTF. The full variable domain, rest sourced from reference TRBV30 and TRBJ1-2, is SQTIHQWPATLVQPVGSPLSLECTVEGTSNPNLYWYRQAAGRGLQLLFYSVGIGQISSEVPQNLSASRPQDRQFILSSKKLLLSDSGFYLCAWRAGGGDYGYTFGSGTRLTVV.

The J gene is TRBJ1-5, the V gene TRBV10-3, with TRBD1 matching 11 bases. Trimming cost V 4 bases and J 5 bases; bases outside gene matches: 4. CDR3 length equals 15 residues. Germline CDR1 reads ENHRY; CDR2 reads SYGVKD. CDR3 nucleotides: TGTGCCATCAGTGGGTCGGGACAGGGGGATCAGCCCCAGCATTTT. Translation: CAISGSGQGDQPQHF.

The chain is built from TRBV4-3 and TRBJ1-2; no firm D call. Germline V gives CDR1 LGHNA, CDR2 YSLEER. Trimming left V 4 bases short and J 0 bases short, with 12 bases between. The CDR3 sequence is 15 residues long. This chain's CDR3 is CASSPQRLANYGYTF. CDR3 nucleotide sequence: TGCGCCAGCAGCCCTCAGAGGCTAGCTAACTATGGCTACACCTTC.

The chain carries TRBV9 and TRBJ2-1; perhaps TRBD2 as D (6 bases). The CDR3 is 14 amino acids. Germline values: CDR1 SGDLS, CDR2 YYNGEE. V was shortened by 4 bases and J by 9 bases, with 17 bases between the two germline ends. This chain's CDR3 is CASSPPLRDGEQFF. The CDR3 DNA reads as TGTGCCAGCAGCCCCCCCCTGCGGGACGGTGAGCAGTTCTTC.

The chain is built from TRBV7-9 and TRBJ2-2, with a weak D call TRBD2 (6 bases). The V gene lost 4 bases and the J gene lost 6 bases, with 6 bases spanning the gap. CDR3 length: 12 residues. The germline V gene encodes CDR1 SEHNR and CDR2 FQNEAQ (reference sequence). CDR3 sequence reads: CASSWGAGELFF. The CDR3 nucleotides are TGTGCCAGCAGCTGGGGGGCCGGGGAGCTGTTTTTT.

The chain has TRBV11-2 and TRBJ2-7, with D perhaps TRBD1 (6 bases). Trimming removed 4 bases from V and 4 bases from J, with 17 bases in between. The CDR3 has 15 residues. The V gene's germline CDR1 is SGHAT and CDR2 FQNNGV. In DNA, the CDR3 is TGTGCCAGCAGCTCACCCTTCAGGGGCCTTTACGAGCAGTACTTC. Its translation: CASSSPFRGLYEQYF.

The chain uses TRBV27 and TRBJ2-3; TRBD1 matches 9 bases. The CDR3 length is 16 residues. CDR1 is MNHEY and CDR2 is SMNVEV in the germline V gene (reference sequence). Unmatched junction bases numbered 10, after V lost 5 bases and J lost 4 bases. The CDR3 spells CASSPTQGTGSDTQYF. CDR3 bases: TGTGCCAGCAGTCCCACGCAAGGGACAGGGTCAGATACGCAGTATTTT.

The chain uses TRBV5-1 and TRBJ2-7; TRBD1 matches at 9 bases. The CDR3 is made up of 15 amino acids. Trimming at V came to 5 bases and at J to 3 bases, leaving 9 bases not matched to a gene. The germline CDR1 and CDR2 sequences are SGHRS and YFSETQ. The CDR3 sequence: CASSPGTGKFYEQYV. The CDR3, as DNA: TGCGCCAGCAGTCCCGGGACAGGGAAATTCTACGAGCAGTACGTC.

This chain links TRBV6-1 with TRBJ1-2; 7 nucleotides line up with TRBD1. Germline V gives CDR1 MNHNS, CDR2 SASEGT. V was pared by 6 bases and J by 6 bases, with 4 bases of the junction left unmatched. The CDR3 is 12 amino acids. The chain's CDR3 is CASRRGTDGYTF. CDR3 coding DNA: TGTGCCAGCAGGAGGGGGACAGATGGCTACACCTTC.

The chain has TRBV5-6 and TRBJ2-1, with D unresolved. CDR1 is SGHDT and CDR2 is YYEEEE in the germline V gene. This CDR3 has 12 amino acids. With 4 bases removed from V and 5 bases from J, the gap between germline ends came to 7 bases. The CDR3 reads CASSLINNEQFF. The CDR3, as DNA: TGTGCCAGCAGCCTTATAAACAATGAGCAGTTCTTC.

This chain links TRBV28 with TRBJ1-2; 8 bases agree with TRBD1. The CDR3 consists of 14 residues. J gave up 1 base and V 4 bases, and 2 bases lay outside the gene matches. Germline assignment: CDR1 MDHEN and CDR2 SYDVKM. DNA for the CDR3: TGTGCCAGCAGTTCGACAGGGGATAACTATGGCTACACCTTC. Amino acids: CASSSTGDNYGYTF.

This clone was seen a few times. No conserved phenylalanine or tryptophan ends this CDR3, so it is likely a read error. This chain joins TRBV6-4 and TRBJ1-2; the D gene is possibly TRBD1 (5 bases). Germline V gene sequence: CDR1 MRHNA, CDR2 SNTAGT. The length of the CDR3 is 14 residues. Deletions cut 5 bases from V and 4 bases from J, with 14 bases between. The CDR3 region is CASSPGGDSYGYTL. The CDR3 DNA reads as TGTGCCAGCAGTCCCGGGGGGGATAGCTATGGCTACACCCTC.

The rearrangement uses TRBV7-2 and TRBJ1-4, with a tentative D call TRBD1 (5 bases). In germline, CDR1 is SGHTA, CDR2 FQGNSA. V shed 1 base and J shed 3 bases, with 12 bases lying between them. This CDR3 region has 16 residues. CDR3 protein: CASSLGITGANEKLFF. CDR3 DNA: TGTGCCAGCAGCTTAGGAATTACGGGGGCTAATGAAAAACTGTTTTTT.

The rearrangement uses TRBV5-4 and TRBJ2-5; TRBD1 matches 10 bases. The CDR3 has 15 amino acids. Per germline, CDR1 SGHNT and CDR2 YYREEE (reference sequence). V shed 3 bases, J shed 1 base, and the junction held 3 bases outside the gene matches. CDR3 coding DNA: TGTGCCAGCAGCTCGGGACAGGGGACCCAAGAGACCCAGTACTTC. Its translation is CASSSGQGTQETQYF.

The chain is built from TRBV4-3 and TRBJ2-2; a possible D gene is TRBD2 (5 bases). From germline, CDR1 is LGHNA and CDR2 YSLEER. Trimming removed 1 base from V and 3 bases from J, with 9 bases in between. The CDR3 contains 15 residues. This chain's CDR3 is CASSQATRDTGELFF. CDR3 DNA sequence: TGCGCCAGCAGCCAAGCCACGCGGGACACCGGGGAGCTGTTTTTT.

J is TRBJ1-1 and V is TRBV7-9; D not resolved. The length of the CDR3 is 13 residues. Germline V gene data show CDR1 as SEHNR and CDR2 as FQNEAQ (reference sequence). V shed 4 bases and J shed 1 base, with 7 bases lying between them. CDR3 DNA sequence: TGTGCCAGCAGCTCGATCGGGAACACTGAAGCTTTCTTT. The encoded protein is CASSSIGNTEAFF.

The chain is built from TRBV6-1 and TRBJ2-7; perhaps TRBD1 as D (5 bases). Trimming removed 5 bases at V and 3 bases at J, with 17 bases between. The germline gives CDR1 MNHNS, CDR2 SASEGT. This CDR3 has 15 amino acids. CDR3 nucleotide sequence: TGTGCCAGCAGTCAGACTCGGCAGGGTAGCTACGAGCAGTACTTC. Protein: CASSQTRQGSYEQYF.

The chain couples TRBV19 to TRBJ2-1, with D possibly matching TRBD2 (7 bases). The CDR3 is made up of 13 amino acids. V was pared by 6 bases and J by 10 bases, with 16 bases between. Germline CDR1 reads LNHDA; CDR2 reads SQIVND (reference sequence). The CDR3 DNA reads TGTGCCAGTAGCGGGACGAAGGGGGGGGAGCAGTTCTTC. The encoded protein is CASSGTKGGEQFF.

This clone was recorded only once. This rearrangement joins TRBV6-5 to TRBJ2-5; 12 bases align to TRBD1. V dropped 5 bases and J dropped 5; count of bases not matched to a gene: 6. Germline CDR1 is MNHEY and CDR2 is SVGAGI. The CDR3 sequence is 15 residues long. The CDR3 DNA reads TGTGCCAGCAGTACTGGGACAGGGGGCGCTGAGACCCAGTACTTC. Residues: CASSTGTGGAETQYF.